These T cell receptor beta chains were read from a single sample in a study of blood T cell repertoires in COVID-19. This table comes from immunoSEQ multiplex PCR, and its TCRdb copy is limited to in-frame clones, with some not included. The repertoire has about 94,000 clones, 74% of them found once; the top ten carry just under 4%. Sequenced: peripheral blood. The receptors come from a man aged 65-85 years with COVID-19, enrolled during active disease. Each CDR3 is given with its conserved first and last residue. The D gene is left open where the match is weak. Only some rows state a clone size, as once, few, many or a class for expanded clones.

clone size: NA
V gene: TRBV15
J gene: TRBJ2-7
D gene: NA
CDR3 DNA: TGTGCCACCAGCAGAGATAGTTCGAGGCCAATCCCCTACGAGCAGTACTTC
CDR3 protein: CATSRDSSRPIPYEQYF

clone size: once
V gene: TRBV27
J gene: TRBJ2-1
D gene: NA
CDR3 DNA: TGTGCCAGCAGTCGCACCTGGAGGGGCTTTGATGAGCAGTTCTTC
CDR3 protein: CASSRTWRGFDEQFF

clone size: NA
V gene: TRBV7-3
J gene: TRBJ2-3
D gene: TRBD2
CDR3 DNA: TGTGCCAGCAGCTTATCCCCACTAGCGCCGAGCACAGATACGCAGTATTTT
CDR3 protein: CASSLSPLAPSTDTQYF

clone size: NA
V gene: TRBV5-1
J gene: TRBJ2-1
D gene: TRBD2
CDR3 DNA: TGCGCCAGCAGCTTTAGCGGGAGTGGCGATGAGCAGTTCTTC
CDR3 protein: CASSFSGSGDEQFF

clone size: NA
V gene: TRBV5-6
J gene: TRBJ1-6
D gene: NA
CDR3 DNA: TGTGCCAGCAGCTTGCACAGGACCTCAAATTATAATTCACCCCTCCACTTT
CDR3 protein: CASSLHRTSNYNSPLHF

clone size: NA
V gene: TRBV5-4
J gene: TRBJ2-1
D gene: TRBD2
CDR3 DNA: TGTGCCAGCAGCTTGCTCTTCAGCGGGAGCTACAATGAGCAGTTCTTC
CDR3 protein: CASSLLFSGSYNEQFF

clone size: NA
V gene: TRBV11-3
J gene: TRBJ2-7
D gene: TRBD1
CDR3 DNA: TGTGCCAGCAGCTTAAGACAGGGGGACGCCTACGAGCAGTACTTC
CDR3 protein: CASSLRQGDAYEQYF

clone size: NA
V gene: TRBV29-1
J gene: TRBJ2-1
D gene: TRBD2
CDR3 DNA: TGCAGCGTTGCCGGGACTAGCGGCAGCTCCTACAATGAGCAGTTCTTC
CDR3 protein: CSVAGTSGSSYNEQFF

clone size: NA
V gene: TRBV4-3
J gene: TRBJ2-3
D gene: TRBD2
CDR3 DNA: TGCGCCAGCAGCTCCGTAGCGGGAGGGACTACAGATACGCAGTATTTT
CDR3 protein: CASSSVAGGTTDTQYF

clone size: NA
V gene: TRBV11-2
J gene: TRBJ2-3
D gene: NA
CDR3 DNA: TGTGCCAGCAGCTTAGAGTCCTTTAGCACAGATACGCAGTATTTT
CDR3 protein: CASSLESFSTDTQYF

clone size: NA
V gene: TRBV27
J gene: TRBJ1-2
D gene: TRBD1
CDR3 DNA: TGTGCCAGCAGTGTGCTATCTGGGACAGGGGTTTATGGCTACACCTTC
CDR3 protein: CASSVLSGTGVYGYTF

clone size: few
V gene: TRBV7-8
J gene: TRBJ1-1
D gene: NA
CDR3 DNA: TGTGCCAGCAGCTTAGAAGGGGTAATGAACACTGAAGCTTTCTTT
CDR3 protein: CASSLEGVMNTEAFF

clone size: few
V gene: TRBV27
J gene: TRBJ2-7
D gene: TRBD2
CDR3 DNA: TGTGCCAGCAGCATCCGGCGGCTAGCGGGAGGATACTCCTACGAGCAGTACTTC
CDR3 protein: CASSIRRLAGGYSYEQYF

clone size: NA
V gene: TRBV29-1
J gene: TRBJ2-2
D gene: NA
CDR3 DNA: TGCAGCGTCTTTAGCGGAACTAACACCGGGGAGCTGTTTTTT
CDR3 protein: CSVFSGTNTGELFF

clone size: NA
V gene: TRBV9
J gene: TRBJ1-5
D gene: NA
CDR3 DNA: TGTGCCAGCAGCGTAGGGGGGGAGGATCAGCCCCAGCATTTT
CDR3 protein: CASSVGGEDQPQHF

clone size: NA
V gene: TRBV29-1
J gene: TRBJ1-4
D gene: TRBD1
CDR3 DNA: TGCAGCGTCACTGGGACAGAGAATGAAAAACTGTTTTTT
CDR3 protein: CSVTGTENEKLFF

clone size: NA
V gene: TRBV6-2/TRBV6-3
J gene: TRBJ2-7
D gene: TRBD2
CDR3 DNA: TGTGCCAGCAGTTACGGGGGTAGCGGGAGATTGGTGCAGTACTTC
CDR3 protein: CASSYGGSGRLVQYF

clone size: few
V gene: TRBV7-2
J gene: TRBJ2-7
D gene: TRBD2
CDR3 DNA: TGTGCCAGCAGCTTCGGACTAGCGGTCCGCCGCGAGCAGTACTTC
CDR3 protein: CASSFGLAVRREQYF

clone size: NA
V gene: TRBV6-5
J gene: TRBJ2-2
D gene: NA
CDR3 DNA: TGTGCCAGCAGTTACGCAGTGAACACCGGGGAGCTGTTTTTT
CDR3 protein: CASSYAVNTGELFF

clone size: few
V gene: TRBV28
J gene: TRBJ1-3
D gene: TRBD1
CDR3 DNA: TGTGCCAGCAGCCTTCAGGGGGCGCTGGTTAGAAACACCATATATTTT
CDR3 protein: CASSLQGALVRNTIYF

clone size: NA
V gene: TRBV6-1
J gene: TRBJ2-5
D gene: NA
CDR3 DNA: TGTGCCAGCAGTGCCCTTGGACACACAGCTGGCAAAGGAGAGACCCAGTACTTC
CDR3 protein: CASSALGHTAGKGETQYF

clone size: NA
V gene: TRBV15
J gene: TRBJ2-2
D gene: TRBD2
CDR3 DNA: TGTGCCACCAGCAGAGATCGAGCGGGGGGGGGCACCGGGGAGCTGTTTTTT
CDR3 protein: CATSRDRAGGGTGELFF

clone size: few
V gene: TRBV5-1
J gene: TRBJ2-1
D gene: TRBD2
CDR3 DNA: TGCGCCAGCAGCTTATTCTACGGACTAGCGGGAACCAATGAGCAGTTCTTC
CDR3 protein: CASSLFYGLAGTNEQFF

clone size: once
V gene: TRBV27
J gene: TRBJ2-1
D gene: TRBD2
CDR3 DNA: TGTGCCAGCAGTTTAATATGGGCGGGGGGACTAGTAAATGAGCAGTTCTTC
CDR3 protein: CASSLIWAGGLVNEQFF

clone size: NA
V gene: TRBV7-9
J gene: TRBJ1-2
D gene: NA
CDR3 DNA: TGTGCCAGCAGCTTAGAAAGGGGTCAGAATGGCTACACCTTC
CDR3 protein: CASSLERGQNGYTF

clone size: NA
V gene: TRBV27
J gene: TRBJ1-1
D gene: NA
CDR3 DNA: TGTGCCAGCAGTTCTATCGGGTTCGGTTCATTGGGTGAAGCTTTCTTT
CDR3 protein: CASSSIGFGSLGEAFF

clone size: NA
V gene: TRBV28
J gene: TRBJ2-7
D gene: TRBD2
CDR3 DNA: TGTGCCAGCAGTTGGCCCCCGGGGGGGGAACCCTACGAGCAGTACTTC
CDR3 protein: CASSWPPGGEPYEQYF

clone size: NA
V gene: TRBV5-1
J gene: TRBJ2-7
D gene: NA
CDR3 DNA: TGCGCCAGCAGCTTAACCTCCGGCGAGCAGTACTTC
CDR3 protein: CASSLTSGEQYF

clone size: NA
V gene: TRBV6-5
J gene: TRBJ1-5
D gene: TRBD1
CDR3 DNA: TGTGCCAGCAGCGGAACAGGGGGCAATCAGCCCCAGCATTTT
CDR3 protein: CASSGTGGNQPQHF

clone size: NA
V gene: TRBV5-1
J gene: TRBJ2-1
D gene: TRBD2
CDR3 DNA: TGCGCCAGCAGCCCCGGGACTAGAATAGCTTACAATGAGCAGTTCTTC
CDR3 protein: CASSPGTRIAYNEQFF

clone size: NA
V gene: TRBV7-3
J gene: TRBJ2-3
D gene: TRBD2
CDR3 DNA: TGTGCCAGCAGCTTAGGGACTAGCGCAGATACGCAGTATTTT
CDR3 protein: CASSLGTSADTQYF

clone size: NA
V gene: TRBV28
J gene: TRBJ2-1
D gene: TRBD1
CDR3 DNA: TGTGCCAGCAGTGTAAGAGGGGGCCCCTACAATGAGCAGTTCTTC
CDR3 protein: CASSVRGGPYNEQFF

clone size: NA
V gene: TRBV12-3/TRBV12-4
J gene: TRBJ2-5
D gene: NA
CDR3 DNA: TGTGCCAGCAGTTTAGGGCTTCAAGAGACCCAGTACTTC
CDR3 protein: CASSLGLQETQYF